This T cell receptor (beta chain) was identified in a study of T cells in Graves' hyperthyroidism and ophthalmopathy. This CDR3 spans 12 amino acids. Trimming shortened V by 11 bases and J by 0 bases, and 8 bases separated the two germline ends. CDR1 is MNHNS and CDR2 is SASEGT in the germline V gene. This clonotype came up many times. Authors of the study amplified TCR beta CDR3 regions from RNA transcripts. First-round RT-PCR with HTBI primers amplified the TCR CDR3 region. TCRdb processed the multiplex PCR reads anew with MiXCR; each CDR3 protein has one entry. Counted here are approximately 610,000 distinct CDR3 sequences, under 15% occurring once; the ten biggest clones make up roughly 4.3%. Patients affected by ophthalmopathy presented a Clinical Activity Score of at least 3, a NOSPECS grade of at least 4, and disease duration below 3 months.

This rearrangement joins TRBV6-1 to TRBJ1-5; D is undetermined. The sequenced material came from blood. This receptor was taken from a woman aged 40 to 50 with Graves' ophthalmopathy. The CDR3 DNA is TGTGCCCACGGATATAGCAATCAGCCCCAGCATTTT. Its protein is CAHGYSNQPQHF.